This T cell receptor beta chain was sequenced in a study of blood T cells in healthy people across ages (dated by TCRdb to 2013 to 2016). Turning to the overall study: Template switching captured roughly one uniquely barcoded TCR beta cDNA molecule per two T cells in model experiments. To track age-related changes in TCR beta repertoire diversity, the study relied on deep sequencing normalized with unique cDNA molecular identifiers. The study analyzed two additional independent replicas of 1 million unique cDNA reads from the same blood draw for two donors, one aged 18 to 30 and one aged 80 or older. Donors of different ages were randomly distributed across sequencing lanes to avoid experimental bias. The donors were split into four age groups: young (average approximately 16 years), middle-aged (more than 35), aged (over 55) and long-lived (more than 80).

Library method: 5' RACE. Sequenced on an Illumina HiSeq 2500. A second PCR of 7 to 11 cycles was performed with a sample-barcoded 5' primer and a J-beta primer mix. A template-switch 5' adaptor carrying 12 random nucleotides introduced a unique molecular identifier onto each TCR beta cDNA molecule. Each sample yielded at least 3 million CDR3-containing paired-end reads. The Mint cDNA synthesis kit, primed by a TRBC-specific oligonucleotide, was used to synthesize first-strand cDNA from all RNA. After uracil-DNA glycosylase treatment, a first 18-cycle PCR used universal primers M1SS and BC2_uni_R on all cDNA. As for how the authors treated the data: For normalization, 1 million high-quality reads were randomly selected from each sample, with every read carrying a distinct molecular identifier. Instead of being binned into consensus sequences, reads that shared molecular identifiers were thrown out. MiTCR, run with a Q25 quality threshold and the strictest error-elimination algorithm, handled CDR3 identification, clonotype clustering and error correction. A nonparametric unseen species model with Euler transformation was used to estimate a lower bound on total TCR beta diversity. In TCRdb, the public reads were trimmed at Q25 with fastp and aligned with MiXCR, with productive beta chains retained. Entries that share a CDR3 protein sequence are merged under the most common genes and DNA. Here the V and J calls rest on TCRdb's processing, not on the authors' analysis. This sample lists roughly 2 million distinct CDR3 sequences; just under 50% were detected once. The ten top clones hold 2% to 2.5% of the sample.

The investigation overall reported the following: Compared with the aged group, more naive CD4+ T cells, fewer expanded clones and increased TCR diversity were shown by the long-lived group, suggesting age selection. A strong correlation was found between observed TCR beta diversity and the percentage of naive T cells measured by flow cytometry. Because profiling used bulk unsorted PBMCs, naive and antigen-experienced compartments could not be compared conclusively. The CMV infection status of donors was not known, potentially confounding age-related changes in expanded clonotypes. As age increased, observed TCR beta diversity per million T cells dropped in a roughly linear way, and a significant reduction was already evident by age about 40. Total diversity estimates from one million sequenced T cells were considered lower bounds and underestimates.

Systemically healthy Caucasian individuals from Russia, approximately 39 in total and aged roughly 6 to 90 years, were included as donors. About 10 milliliters of peripheral blood were drawn from each donor into EDTA-treated Vacutainer tubes. Ficoll-Paque density-gradient centrifugation was used to isolate PBMCs, with at least 6 million obtained per sample. Trizol reagent was used to extract total RNA from PBMCs, with at least 5 micrograms per sample. The percentages of naive CD45RAhigh/CD27high T cells were determined by flow cytometry on a PBMC aliquot from every donor. With respect to this clonotype: Its antigen is still unknown. Base-call qualities are not available, and no considerably larger clone is one nucleotide away.

From the germline V gene, CDR1 is SGHNT and CDR2 is YENEEA. Trimming removed 0 bases from V and 3 bases from J, leaving 9 bases between the germline ends. The CDR3 runs 15 residues from the cysteine to the phenylalanine. The retained sequence is limited to the CDR3, 45 bases, with the frame set at the first base. Recombination connected TRBV11-3 to TRBJ2-1, and TRBD2 may be the D gene, going by 6 matching bases. The sequence derives from a woman between 35 and 50 years old in good health. Sequenced: blood. The CDR3: CASSLEWGVYNEQFF. The DNA sequence reads TGTGCCAGCAGCTTAGAATGGGGGGTCTACAATGAGCAGTTCTTC.